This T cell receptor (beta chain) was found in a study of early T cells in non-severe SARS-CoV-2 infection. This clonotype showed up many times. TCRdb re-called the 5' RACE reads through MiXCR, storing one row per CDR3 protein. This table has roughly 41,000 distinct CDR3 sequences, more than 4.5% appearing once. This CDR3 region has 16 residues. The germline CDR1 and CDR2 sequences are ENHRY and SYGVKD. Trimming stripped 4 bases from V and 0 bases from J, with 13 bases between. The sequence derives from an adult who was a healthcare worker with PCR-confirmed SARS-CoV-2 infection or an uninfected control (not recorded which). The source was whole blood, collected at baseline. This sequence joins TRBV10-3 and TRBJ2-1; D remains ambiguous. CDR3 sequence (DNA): TGTGCCATCAGTGGGTTGCTTGGCGGCTCCTACAATGAGCAGTTCTTC. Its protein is CAISGLLGGSYNEQFF.